The rows below give T cell receptor beta chains drawn from one sample of a study of PD-1 blockade in classical Hodgkin lymphoma. This table comes from immunoSEQ multiplex PCR, and its TCRdb copy is limited to in-frame clones, with some not included. Of some 84,000 clones in the sample, 85% to 95% were seen once. Sequences were derived from peripheral blood mononuclear cells (PBMCs), sampled before the second cycle of nivolumab. These receptor sequences come from a human donor with classical Hodgkin lymphoma. Each CDR3 is given with its conserved first and last residue. The D gene is left open where the match is weak. Only some rows state a clone size, as once, few, many or a class for expanded clones.

size,J,D,V,CDR3,DNA
.,TRBJ2-3,.,TRBV27,CASSLWAEADTQYF,TGTGCCAGCAGTTTATGGGCTGAGGCAGATACGCAGTATTTT
once,TRBJ2-1,TRBD2,TRBV30,CAWSRASGGNNEQFF,TGTGCCTGGAGTAGAGCTAGCGGGGGGAACAATGAGCAGTTCTTC
.,TRBJ2-7,.,TRBV19,CASTKGRGQWEQYF,TGTGCCAGTACCAAAGGGAGGGGACAATGGGAGCAGTACTTC
once,TRBJ1-1,TRBD1,TRBV5-1,CASSLTRGQIGTEAFF,TGCGCCAGCAGCTTGACCAGGGGGCAGATAGGCACTGAAGCTTTTTTT
.,TRBJ2-7,.,TRBV6-1,CASSEGPFRVGYEQYF,TGTGCCAGCAGTGAAGGTCCCTTCAGGGTCGGCTACGAGCAGTACTTC
.,TRBJ2-2,.,TRBV7-6,CASRLTGELFF,TGTGCCAGCAGACTCACCGGGGAGCTGTTTTTT
.,TRBJ2-7,.,TRBV5-1,CASSSLSTSYEQYF,TGCGCCAGCAGCTCTCTATCCACATCCTACGAGCAGTACTTC
.,TRBJ1-3,.,TRBV27,CASSPQGYGNTIYF,TGTGCCAGCAGTCCCCAGGGGTATGGAAACACCATATATTTT
.,TRBJ2-4,.,TRBV6-5,CASSPSPNFQYF,TGTGCCAGCAGCCCCTCCCCCAATTTTCAGTACTTC
.,TRBJ2-1,.,TRBV7-9,CASSPSGGPGNEQFF,TGTGCCAGCAGCCCTAGTGGAGGGCCCGGCAATGAGCAGTTCTTC
.,TRBJ1-1,TRBD1,TRBV18,CASSPRQGETEAFF,TGTGCCAGCTCACCGAGACAGGGAGAGACTGAAGCTTTCTTT
.,TRBJ1-2,.,TRBV5-3,CARSLNEGTPLQGYTF,TGTGCCAGAAGCTTGAATGAGGGGACACCCCTTCAAGGCTACACCTTC
.,TRBJ1-1,.,TRBV6-5,CASSYAQGTEAFF,TGTGCCAGCAGTTACGCGCAGGGCACTGAAGCTTTCTTT
.,TRBJ2-1,TRBD1,TRBV29-1,CSVVGQRYNEQFF,TGCAGCGTTGTGGGACAGAGATACAATGAGCAGTTCTTC
.,TRBJ2-7,.,TRBV5-1,CASSLAGTLRTYEQYF,TGCGCCAGCAGCTTGGCCGGGACCCTGAGAACCTACGAGCAGTACTTC
.,TRBJ2-3,TRBD1,TRBV5-1,CASSSTGERGTDTQYF,TGCGCCAGCAGCTCGACAGGGGAACGGGGCACAGATACGCAGTATTTT
.,TRBJ2-3,.,TRBV30,CAWSQGFGTDTQYF,TGTGCCTGGAGTCAAGGCTTTGGGACAGATACGCAGTATTTT
few,TRBJ2-1,.,TRBV28,CASSLSTVPQQFF,TGTGCCAGCAGTTTATCGACTGTTCCGCAGCAGTTCTTC
.,TRBJ2-7,.,TRBV5-1,CASSHRGAGLVHEQYF,TGCGCCAGCAGCCACAGGGGGGCAGGACTAGTCCACGAGCAGTACTTC
.,TRBJ2-7,.,TRBV7-9,CASSLAGAGVDEQYF,TGTGCCAGCAGCTTAGCGGGAGCCGGGGTGGACGAGCAGTACTTC
once,TRBJ1-3,.,TRBV18,CASSPTQGGAGNTIYF,TGTGCCAGCTCACCAACCCAGGGAGGTGCTGGAAACACCATATATTTT
.,TRBJ2-7,TRBD1,TRBV7-9,CASSSLLGQGTAYEQYF,TGTGCCAGCAGCTCCCTCCTTGGACAGGGAACTGCCTACGAGCAGTACTTC
.,TRBJ2-1,TRBD2,TRBV28,CASSFGAGGPAEQFF,TGTGCCAGCAGTTTCGGAGCGGGAGGGCCCGCGGAGCAGTTCTTC
once,TRBJ2-3,.,TRBV5-1,CASSLVASDTQYF,TGCGCCAGCAGCTTGGTGGCATCAGATACGCAGTATTTT
.,TRBJ2-3,.,TRBV6-6,CASSQGGTQYF,TGTGCCAGCAGCCAGGGGGGTACGCAGTATTTT
.,TRBJ2-3,TRBD1,TRBV11-2,CASSINRDRGTDTQYF,TGTGCCAGCAGCATCAACAGAGACAGGGGCACAGATACGCAGTATTTT
.,TRBJ2-3,TRBD2,TRBV5-1,CASSLVPLAGGPEYF,TGCGCCAGCAGCTTGGTACCTCTCGCGGGAGGACCGGAGTATTTT
.,TRBJ2-1,.,TRBV6-5,CASSSGRTLNEQFF,TGTGCCAGCAGCTCGGGTAGGACTTTAAATGAGCAGTTCTTC
.,TRBJ2-7,.,TRBV28,CASREGGEQYF,TGTGCCAGCAGGGAGGGTGGCGAGCAGTACTTC
few,TRBJ1-2,TRBD1,TRBV7-9,CASSVATGDNYGYTF,TGTGCCAGCAGCGTAGCGACAGGGGATAACTATGGCTACACCTTC
.,TRBJ2-6,.,TRBV2,CASRAQGGVSGANVLTF,TGTGCCAGCAGGGCCCAAGGGGGGGTCTCTGGGGCCAACGTCCTGACTTTC
.,TRBJ2-2,.,TRBV10-3,CAISGTSPGELFF,TGTGCCATCAGTGGGACCTCGCCCGGGGAGCTGTTTTTT
.,TRBJ2-2,.,TRBV7-9,CASSLNRNTGELFF,TGTGCCAGCAGCTTGAACAGGAACACCGGGGAGCTGTTTTTT
.,TRBJ1-5,TRBD1,TRBV27,CASSLRATGDSNQPQHF,TGTGCCAGCAGTTTAAGGGCGACAGGGGATAGCAATCAGCCCCAGCATTTT
.,TRBJ2-5,TRBD2,TRBV6-1,CASSPGGLGGETQYF,TGTGCCAGCTCGCCGGGAGGGTTGGGAGGAGAGACCCAGTACTTC
.,TRBJ2-7,TRBD1,TRBV15,CATSGDRGRYEQYF,TGTGCCACCAGTGGGGACAGGGGGAGGTACGAGCAGTACTTC
.,TRBJ1-2,.,TRBV5-4,CASSPGGRPPNYGYTF,TGTGCCAGCAGCCCTGGGGGCCGGCCGCCTAACTATGGCTACACCTTC
.,TRBJ2-5,TRBD2,TRBV27,CASRALAGKETQYF,TGTGCCAGCAGGGCACTAGCGGGGAAAGAGACCCAGTACTTC
.,TRBJ2-7,.,TRBV7-8,CASRSGLTYEQYF,TGTGCCAGCAGGTCGGGATTAACCTACGAGCAGTACTTC
few,TRBJ1-1,.,TRBV29-1,CSVPGQVNTEAFF,TGCAGCGTGCCCGGACAAGTGAACACTGAAGCTTTCTTT
few,TRBJ2-1,TRBD2,TRBV30,CAWNEVAGAEQFF,TGTGCCTGGAATGAGGTAGCGGGGGCTGAGCAGTTCTTC
.,TRBJ1-2,TRBD1,TRBV6-6,CASRGTGQFYGYTF,TGTGCCAGCAGGGGCACGGGACAGTTCTATGGCTACACCTTC
.,TRBJ2-3,.,TRBV10-2,CASSESTRGVTDTQYF,TGCGCCAGCAGTGAGTCGACTCGTGGAGTCACAGATACGCAGTATTTT
.,TRBJ2-7,TRBD2,TRBV11-2,CASSKKPIAGGRSYEQYF,TGTGCCAGCAGCAAAAAACCCATAGCGGGAGGGCGTTCCTACGAGCAGTACTTC
.,TRBJ2-2,.,TRBV10-2,CASRLGPGELFF,TGCGCCAGCAGGCTTGGTCCCGGGGAGCTGTTTTTT
once,TRBJ2-3,.,TRBV5-1,CASSLGGITDTQYF,TGCGCCAGCAGCCTCGGGGGTATCACAGATACGCAGTATTTT
.,TRBJ2-2,TRBD2,TRBV2,CASSEGRLAGNTGELFF,TGTGCCAGCAGTGAAGGTCGGCTAGCGGGTAACACCGGGGAGCTGTTTTTT
.,TRBJ1-2,.,TRBV6-5,CASSRRTAGSGYTF,TGTGCCAGCAGCAGAAGGACAGCCGGCTCTGGCTACACCTTC
.,TRBJ1-2,.,TRBV7-2,CASSSPDLASYGYTF,TGTGCCAGCAGCTCTCCGGACTTGGCGAGCTATGGCTACACCTTC
.,TRBJ2-7,.,TRBV28,CASSPLLKGEQYF,TGTGCCAGCAGTCCCCTCCTGAAGGGCGAGCAGTACTTC
.,TRBJ2-3,TRBD2,TRBV11-1,CASSSRTSGFTDTQYF,TGTGCCAGCAGCTCCAGGACTAGCGGTTTCACAGATACGCAGTATTTT
.,TRBJ1-2,.,TRBV7-2,CASSLRAAISYGYTF,TGTGCCAGCAGCTTAAGGGCAGCGATTTCCTATGGCTACACCTTC
.,TRBJ1-1,.,TRBV6-6,CASSLRGNTEAFF,TGTGCCAGCAGTCTTAGGGGGAACACTGAAGCTTTCTTT
few,TRBJ2-1,.,TRBV9,CASSLGSSYNEQFF,TGTGCCAGCAGCCTCGGTAGCTCCTACAATGAGCAGTTCTTC
.,TRBJ2-5,.,TRBV12-5,CASGRTLGLWETQYF,TGTGCTAGTGGTCGTACTCTGGGGTTGTGGGAGACCCAGTACTTC